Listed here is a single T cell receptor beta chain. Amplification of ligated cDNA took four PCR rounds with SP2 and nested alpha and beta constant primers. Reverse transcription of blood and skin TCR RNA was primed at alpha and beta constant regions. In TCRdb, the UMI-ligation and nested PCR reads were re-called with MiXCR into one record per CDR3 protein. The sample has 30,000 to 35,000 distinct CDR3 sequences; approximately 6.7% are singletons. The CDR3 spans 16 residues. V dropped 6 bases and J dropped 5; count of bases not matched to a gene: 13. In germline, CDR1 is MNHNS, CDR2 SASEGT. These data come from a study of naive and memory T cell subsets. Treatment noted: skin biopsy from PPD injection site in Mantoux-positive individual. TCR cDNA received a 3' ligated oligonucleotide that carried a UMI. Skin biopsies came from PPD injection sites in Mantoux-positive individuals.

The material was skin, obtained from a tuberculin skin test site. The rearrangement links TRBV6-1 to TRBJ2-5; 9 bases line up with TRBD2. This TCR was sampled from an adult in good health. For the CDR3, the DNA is TGTGCCAGCAGCCGGCTAAGTCGCGGGGGGGTTGAGACCCAGTACTTC. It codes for CASSRLSRGGVETQYF.